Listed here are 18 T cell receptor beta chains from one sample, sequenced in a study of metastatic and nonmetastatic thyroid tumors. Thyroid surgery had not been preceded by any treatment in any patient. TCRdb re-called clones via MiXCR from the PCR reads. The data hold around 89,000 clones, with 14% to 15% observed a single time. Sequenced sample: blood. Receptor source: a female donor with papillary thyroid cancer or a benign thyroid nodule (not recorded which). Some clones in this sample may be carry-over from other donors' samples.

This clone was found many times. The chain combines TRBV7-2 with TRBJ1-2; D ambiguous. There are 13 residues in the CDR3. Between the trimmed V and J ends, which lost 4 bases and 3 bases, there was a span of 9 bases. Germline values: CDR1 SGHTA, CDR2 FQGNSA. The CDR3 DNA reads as TGTGCCAGCAGCTCGCAGAGCTACTATGGCTACACCTTC. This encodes CASSSQSYYGYTF.

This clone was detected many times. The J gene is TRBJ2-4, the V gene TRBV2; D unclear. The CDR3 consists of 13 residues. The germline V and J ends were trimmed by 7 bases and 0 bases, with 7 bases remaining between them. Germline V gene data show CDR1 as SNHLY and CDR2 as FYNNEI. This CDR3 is CASIRLAKNIQYF. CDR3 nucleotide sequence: TGTGCCAGCATTAGACTAGCCAAAAACATTCAGTACTTC.

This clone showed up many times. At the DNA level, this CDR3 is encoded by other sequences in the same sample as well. CDR3 residues: CAWSPKGPKQTLSLHF. Written as DNA, the CDR3 is TGTGCCTGGAGTCCAAAGGGACCAAAACAGACTCTATCGCTCCACTTT. The V gene is TRBV30, the J gene TRBJ1-6, with a tentative D call TRBD1 (5 bases). The CDR3 has 16 amino acids. Germline V gene data show CDR1 as GTSNPN and CDR2 as SVGIG (reference sequence). V lost 2 bases to trimming and J lost 16 bases, with 27 bases between them.

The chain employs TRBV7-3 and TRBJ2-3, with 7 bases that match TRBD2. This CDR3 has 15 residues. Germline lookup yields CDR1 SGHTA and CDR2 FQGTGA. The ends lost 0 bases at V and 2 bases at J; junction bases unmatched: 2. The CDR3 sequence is CASSLTGGNTDTQYF. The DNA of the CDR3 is TGTGCCAGCAGCTTAACGGGGGGGAACACAGATACGCAGTATTTT.

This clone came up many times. CDR3 in amino acids: CASRGQGVRLEQYF. In nucleotides, the CDR3 is TGTGCCAGCAGGGGACAGGGGGTACGTTTGGAGCAGTACTTC. The gene calls are TRBV27 and TRBJ2-7; 11 bases are a match to TRBD1. Germline CDR1 is MNHEY and CDR2 is SMNVEV (reference sequence). V dropped 6 bases and J dropped 7; count of bases not matched to a gene: 8. This CDR3 is built from 14 residues.

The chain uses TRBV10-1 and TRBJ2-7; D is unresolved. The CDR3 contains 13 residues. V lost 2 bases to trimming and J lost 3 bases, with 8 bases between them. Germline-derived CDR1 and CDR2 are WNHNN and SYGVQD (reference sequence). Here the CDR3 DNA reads TGCGCCAGCAGTGAGGAACCCTTCTACGAGCAGTACTTC. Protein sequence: CASSEEPFYEQYF.

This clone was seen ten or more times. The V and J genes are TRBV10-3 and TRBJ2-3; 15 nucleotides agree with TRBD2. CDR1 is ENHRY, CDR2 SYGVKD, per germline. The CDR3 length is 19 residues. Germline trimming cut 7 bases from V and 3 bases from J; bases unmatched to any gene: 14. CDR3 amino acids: CAITPGRGTSGGTTDTQYF. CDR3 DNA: TGTGCCATCACTCCGGGAAGGGGGACTAGCGGGGGGACGACAGATACGCAGTATTTT.

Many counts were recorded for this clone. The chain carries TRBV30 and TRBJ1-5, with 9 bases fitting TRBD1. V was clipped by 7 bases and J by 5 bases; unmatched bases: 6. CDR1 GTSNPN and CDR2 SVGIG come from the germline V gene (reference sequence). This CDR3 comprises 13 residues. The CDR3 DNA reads TGTGCCTCAGCCGACAGGGGGGATCAGCCCCAGCATTTT. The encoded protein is CASADRGDQPQHF.

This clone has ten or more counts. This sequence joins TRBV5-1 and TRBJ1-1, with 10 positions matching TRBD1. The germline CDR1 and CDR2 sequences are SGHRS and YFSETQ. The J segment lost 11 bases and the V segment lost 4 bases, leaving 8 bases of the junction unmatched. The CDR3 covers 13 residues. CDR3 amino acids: CASSPGTGEVAFF. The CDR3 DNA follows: TGCGCCAGCAGCCCCGGGACAGGGGAAGTTGCTTTCTTT.

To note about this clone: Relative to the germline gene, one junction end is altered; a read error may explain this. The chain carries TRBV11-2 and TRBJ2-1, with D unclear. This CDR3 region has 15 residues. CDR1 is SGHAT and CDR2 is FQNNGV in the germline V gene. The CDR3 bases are TGTGCCAGCAGCCCGACCCGCCAGGTAGGGAATGGGCAGTTCTTC. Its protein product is CASSPTRQVGNGQFF.

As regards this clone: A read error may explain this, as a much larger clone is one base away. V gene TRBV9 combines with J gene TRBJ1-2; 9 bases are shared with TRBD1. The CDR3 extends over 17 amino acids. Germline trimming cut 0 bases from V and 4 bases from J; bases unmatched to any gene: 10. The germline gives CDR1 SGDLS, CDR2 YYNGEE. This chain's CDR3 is CASSVALIQGQGYGYTF. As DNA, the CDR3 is TGTGCCAGCAGCGTAGCTCTCATTCAGGGACAGGGCTATGGCTACACCTTC.

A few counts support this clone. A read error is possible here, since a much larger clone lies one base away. CDR3 DNA: TGTGCCAGCAGCTTGGAGGGGTCCTATAATTCACCCTTCCACTTT. Amino acids: CASSLEGSYNSPFHF. This chain uses TRBV5-5 with TRBJ1-6; TRBD1 might be the D (5 bases). The CDR3 contains 15 residues. Per the germline V gene, CDR1 is SGHKS and CDR2 is YYEKEE (reference sequence).

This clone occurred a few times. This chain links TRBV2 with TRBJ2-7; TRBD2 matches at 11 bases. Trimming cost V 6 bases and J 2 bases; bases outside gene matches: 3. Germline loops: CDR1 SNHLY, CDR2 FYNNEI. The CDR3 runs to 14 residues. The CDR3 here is CASRETSGAYEQYF. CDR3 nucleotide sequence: TGTGCCAGCAGAGAGACTAGCGGGGCCTACGAGCAGTACTTC.

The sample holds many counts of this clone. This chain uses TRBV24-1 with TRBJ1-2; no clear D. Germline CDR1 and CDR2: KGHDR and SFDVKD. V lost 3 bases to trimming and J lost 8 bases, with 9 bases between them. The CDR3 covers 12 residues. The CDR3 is CATSDPHGGYTF. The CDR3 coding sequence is TGTGCCACCAGTGATCCCCACGGGGGCTACACCTTC.

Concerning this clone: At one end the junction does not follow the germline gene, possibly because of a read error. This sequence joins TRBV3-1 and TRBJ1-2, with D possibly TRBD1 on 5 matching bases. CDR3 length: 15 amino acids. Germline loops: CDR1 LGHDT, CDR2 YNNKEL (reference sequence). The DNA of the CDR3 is TGTGCCAGCACCCAACTGCTCAAGGGGAAGGGTGGCAACACCTTC. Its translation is CASTQLLKGKGGNTF.

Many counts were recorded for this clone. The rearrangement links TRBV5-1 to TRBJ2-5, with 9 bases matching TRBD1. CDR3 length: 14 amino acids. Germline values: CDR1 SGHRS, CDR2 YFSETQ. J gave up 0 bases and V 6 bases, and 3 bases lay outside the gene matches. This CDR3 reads CASTGQGYQETQYF. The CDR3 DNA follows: TGCGCCAGCACGGGACAGGGCTACCAAGAGACCCAGTACTTC.

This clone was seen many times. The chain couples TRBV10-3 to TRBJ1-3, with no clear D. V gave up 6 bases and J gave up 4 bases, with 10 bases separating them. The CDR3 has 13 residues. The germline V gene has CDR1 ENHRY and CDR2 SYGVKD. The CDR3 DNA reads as TGTGCCATCAGGGACGGTGAAGGAAACACCATATATTTT. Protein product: CAIRDGEGNTIYF.

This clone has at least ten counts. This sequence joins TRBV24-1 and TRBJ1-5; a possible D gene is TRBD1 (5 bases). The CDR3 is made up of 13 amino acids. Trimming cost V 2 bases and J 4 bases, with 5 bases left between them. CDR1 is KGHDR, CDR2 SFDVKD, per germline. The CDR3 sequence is CATSDWGNQPQHF. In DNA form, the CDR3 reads TGTGCCACCAGTGATTGGGGGAATCAGCCCCAGCATTTT.